This T cell receptor (beta chain) originates from a study of a mutant IDH1 vaccine in newly diagnosed glioma. Germline loops: CDR1 LGHNA, CDR2 YNFKEQ. V lost 1 base and J lost 2, with 8 bases in between. This CDR3 spans 15 amino acids. Time point described: week 23, last vaccination. Vaccination comprised doses that each held 300 ug of mutant IDH1 20-mer peptide, plus topical imiquimod. A note on this clone: Its matching antigen is unknown.

Produced via immunoSEQ multiplex PCR; TCRdb's table is partial and in-frame only. The sample has fewer than 45,000 clones, approximately 90% seen once. The chain links TRBV4-2 to TRBJ2-2; unclear D gene. The sequencing here drew on PBMCs, taken from a glioma patient whose treatment included an IDH1 peptide vaccine. The TCR was taken from a man in his fifties or sixties with glioma. CDR3 bases: TGTGCCAGCAGCCAAGTCCAGGTTAACACCGGGGAGCTGTTTTTT. As protein: CASSQVQVNTGELFF.